The following is a TCR beta chain sequence with its context. This table comes from immunoSEQ multiplex PCR, and its TCRdb copy is limited to in-frame clones, with some not included. This table has about 51,000 clones, approximately 94% appearing once. J lost 6 bases, V lost 6 bases, and 13 bases had no gene match. The CDR3 spans 15 residues. Per germline, CDR1 ENHRY and CDR2 SYGVKD. The sample belongs to a study of T cell changes during pregnancy in multiple sclerosis. The chain is built from TRBV10-3 and TRBJ1-1, with 7 nucleotides matching TRBD1. The starting material was CD4+ T cells from peripheral blood mononuclear cells, obtained in the second trimester of pregnancy. The clonotype was recovered from a female donor with multiple sclerosis, enrolled in a pregnancy study. CDR3 sequence: CAIRALTGSSAEAFF. CDR3 coding DNA: TGTGCCATCAGAGCCCTGACAGGGTCGAGTGCTGAAGCTTTCTTT.